These T cell receptor beta chains were read from a single sample in a study of regulatory T cells in long-lasting Graves disease. MiXCR was run by TCRdb on the multiplex PCR reads, yielding one entry per CDR3 protein. Of approximately 400,000 distinct CDR3 sequences listed, 15% to 17% were seen once; the top ten hold approximately 22%. Sequencing used peripheral blood mononuclear cells (PBMCs), obtained at new diagnosis, from a patient treated with antithyroid drugs. Receptors were obtained from a female donor with Graves disease. The CDR3 runs from the conserved cysteine through the conserved F or W. The order of the fields is D gene, CDR3 length, clone size, J gene, V gene, CDR3 DNA, CDR3 protein. The D gene is left open where the match is weak. Clone size is shown for a subset of rows, as once, few, many or a class of expanded clone.

D gene: NA
CDR3 length: 15
clone size: few
J gene: TRBJ1-5
V gene: TRBV6-1
CDR3 DNA: TGTGCCATCGCGGGGTGGGGGGAAATCAATCAGCCCCAGCATTTT
CDR3 protein: CAIAGWGEINQPQHF

D gene: NA
CDR3 length: 13
clone size: few
J gene: TRBJ2-7
V gene: TRBV20-1
CDR3 DNA: TGCAGTGCTAGTAGGGGGAGCTCCTACGAGCAGTACTTC
CDR3 protein: CSASRGSSYEQYF

D gene: NA
CDR3 length: 14
clone size: many
J gene: TRBJ2-1
V gene: TRBV27
CDR3 DNA: TGTGCCAGCAGTTTATCCGGGGGTGGCAATGAGCAGTTCTTC
CDR3 protein: CASSLSGGGNEQFF

D gene: NA
CDR3 length: 14
clone size: many
J gene: TRBJ2-7
V gene: TRBV12-3/TRBV12-4
CDR3 DNA: TGTGCCAGCAGTTTTTCTGGAGTCCCCTACGAGCAGTACTTC
CDR3 protein: CASSFSGVPYEQYF

D gene: NA
CDR3 length: 14
clone size: few
J gene: TRBJ2-2
V gene: TRBV10-3
CDR3 DNA: TGTGCCATCGCTCAAATCACGAACACCGGGGAGCTGTTTTTT
CDR3 protein: CAIAQITNTGELFF

D gene: NA
CDR3 length: 13
clone size: few
J gene: TRBJ1-1
V gene: TRBV5-4
CDR3 DNA: TGTGCCAGCAGCTTGCCGGGGGACGCTGAAGCTTTCTTT
CDR3 protein: CASSLPGDAEAFF

D gene: TRBD2
CDR3 length: 17
clone size: many
J gene: TRBJ2-1
V gene: TRBV11-2
CDR3 DNA: TGTGCCAGCAGCCCACTTCGAGCGGGAGTAGGGTGGGATGAGCAGTTCTTC
CDR3 protein: CASSPLRAGVGWDEQFF

D gene: TRBD1
CDR3 length: 13
clone size: few
J gene: TRBJ1-4
V gene: TRBV20-1
CDR3 DNA: TGCAGTGCTAGGGACAGGGTATATGAAAAACTGTTTTTT
CDR3 protein: CSARDRVYEKLFF

D gene: NA
CDR3 length: 13
clone size: many
J gene: TRBJ1-3
V gene: TRBV5-1
CDR3 DNA: TGCGCCAGCAGCTCGGGGACTGGAAACACCATATATTTT
CDR3 protein: CASSSGTGNTIYF

D gene: NA
CDR3 length: 13
clone size: few
J gene: TRBJ1-5
V gene: TRBV12-3/TRBV12-4
CDR3 DNA: TGTGCCAGCAGTTTATCCCTCATTCGGCCCCAGCATTTT
CDR3 protein: CASSLSLIRPQHF

D gene: NA
CDR3 length: 14
clone size: NA
J gene: TRBJ2-1
V gene: TRBV11-2
CDR3 DNA: TGTGCCAGCAGTTTAGGGACAATACACAATGAGCAGTTCTTC
CDR3 protein: CASSLGTIHNEQFF

D gene: TRBD1
CDR3 length: 12
clone size: many
J gene: TRBJ2-3
V gene: TRBV2
CDR3 DNA: TGTGCCAGCAGACAGGGGGCGTATACGCAGTATTTT
CDR3 protein: CASRQGAYTQYF

D gene: NA
CDR3 length: 15
clone size: many
J gene: TRBJ2-1
V gene: TRBV3-1
CDR3 DNA: TGTGCCAGCAGCCAACGGGGGAGCTCCTACAATGAGCAGTTCTTC
CDR3 protein: CASSQRGSSYNEQFF

D gene: TRBD2
CDR3 length: 16
clone size: many
J gene: TRBJ2-1
V gene: TRBV9
CDR3 DNA: TGTGCCAGCAGCGCACCCCGACTAGCGGGAGGGAATGAGCAGTTCTTC
CDR3 protein: CASSAPRLAGGNEQFF

D gene: NA
CDR3 length: 11
clone size: many
J gene: TRBJ1-1
V gene: TRBV12-3/TRBV12-4
CDR3 DNA: TGTGCGGTCAGGGATGGCACTGAAGCTTTCTTT
CDR3 protein: CAVRDGTEAFF

D gene: TRBD2
CDR3 length: 13
clone size: many
J gene: TRBJ2-7
V gene: TRBV29-1
CDR3 DNA: TGCAGCGCGATACTAGCGGGTGCCTACGAGCAGTACTTC
CDR3 protein: CSAILAGAYEQYF

D gene: TRBD2
CDR3 length: 17
clone size: few
J gene: TRBJ2-1
V gene: TRBV19
CDR3 DNA: TGTGCCAGTAGTATAGATCTGGGGACTAGCCGCTACAATGAGCAGTTCTTC
CDR3 protein: CASSIDLGTSRYNEQFF

D gene: NA
CDR3 length: 16
clone size: many
J gene: TRBJ2-3
V gene: TRBV27
CDR3 DNA: TGTGCCAGCAGCTACATCAAGAGTCTTAGCACAGATACGCAGTATTTT
CDR3 protein: CASSYIKSLSTDTQYF

D gene: NA
CDR3 length: 12
clone size: NA
J gene: TRBJ2-7
V gene: TRBV15
CDR3 DNA: TGTGCCACCCAGAGGGCTCCCTACGAGCAGTACTTC
CDR3 protein: CATQRAPYEQYF

D gene: NA
CDR3 length: 11
clone size: many
J gene: TRBJ2-7
V gene: TRBV5-1
CDR3 DNA: TGCGCCAGCAGCTTGGGAGCCGAGCAGTACTTC
CDR3 protein: CASSLGAEQYF

D gene: NA
CDR3 length: 14
clone size: many
J gene: TRBJ2-5
V gene: TRBV3-1
CDR3 DNA: TGTGCCAGCAGGTTGGGGTCGGTTGCAGAGACCCAGTACTTC
CDR3 protein: CASRLGSVAETQYF

D gene: TRBD2
CDR3 length: 18
clone size: many
J gene: TRBJ2-1
V gene: TRBV6-1
CDR3 DNA: TGTGCCAGCAGCAAGGGACTAGCGGGAGATTTGGTAGGTCATGAGCAGTTCTTC
CDR3 protein: CASSKGLAGDLVGHEQFF

D gene: TRBD1
CDR3 length: 16
clone size: NA
J gene: TRBJ1-1
V gene: TRBV6-2/TRBV6-3
CDR3 DNA: TGTGCCGGCAGTTACTCCGCAGGGGGCGAAACCACTGAAGCTTTCTTT
CDR3 protein: CAGSYSAGGETTEAFF

D gene: NA
CDR3 length: 13
clone size: few
J gene: TRBJ2-3
V gene: TRBV10-3
CDR3 DNA: TGTGCCAGCCAAGGGGAACCCACAGATACGCAGTATTTT
CDR3 protein: CASQGEPTDTQYF

D gene: NA
CDR3 length: 15
clone size: many
J gene: TRBJ2-3
V gene: TRBV2
CDR3 DNA: TGTGCCAGCAGGCCCAATAGCGGAGGGACAGATACGCAGTATTTT
CDR3 protein: CASRPNSGGTDTQYF

D gene: NA
CDR3 length: 12
clone size: NA
J gene: TRBJ1-1
V gene: TRBV6-5
CDR3 DNA: TGTGCCAGCAGTTATCCGGACACTGAAGCTTTCTTT
CDR3 protein: CASSYPDTEAFF

D gene: NA
CDR3 length: 16
clone size: many
J gene: TRBJ1-2
V gene: TRBV5-4
CDR3 DNA: TGTGCCAGCAGCAGGAAAGCGCAGGGGACCCGCTATGGCTACACCTTC
CDR3 protein: CASSRKAQGTRYGYTF

D gene: NA
CDR3 length: 11
clone size: few
J gene: TRBJ1-2
V gene: TRBV29-1
CDR3 DNA: TGCAGCGTCGGGGGGAACTATGGCTACACCTTC
CDR3 protein: CSVGGNYGYTF

D gene: NA
CDR3 length: 15
clone size: few
J gene: TRBJ2-1
V gene: TRBV5-4
CDR3 DNA: TGTGCCAGCCGACGCCGAGGGCGAGGGGTAAATGAGCAGTTCTTC
CDR3 protein: CASRRRGRGVNEQFF

D gene: NA
CDR3 length: 13
clone size: NA
J gene: TRBJ1-1
V gene: TRBV29-1
CDR3 DNA: TGCAGCGTCCCTAGTACCTCGAACACTGAAGCTTTCTTT
CDR3 protein: CSVPSTSNTEAFF

D gene: TRBD2
CDR3 length: 15
clone size: few
J gene: TRBJ2-2
V gene: TRBV12-3/TRBV12-4
CDR3 DNA: TGTGCCAGCAGCTCAGGACTAGCGGGAGTCGGGGAGCTGTTTTTT
CDR3 protein: CASSSGLAGVGELFF

D gene: TRBD1
CDR3 length: 15
clone size: many
J gene: TRBJ2-1
V gene: TRBV12-3/TRBV12-4
CDR3 DNA: TGTGCCAGCAGTTTCGAGACAGGGGGGTACAATGAGCAGTTCTTC
CDR3 protein: CASSFETGGYNEQFF

D gene: NA
CDR3 length: 13
clone size: many
J gene: TRBJ1-1
V gene: TRBV30
CDR3 DNA: TGTGCCTTTCGAACCCCGGGGGGCACTGAAGCTTTCTTT
CDR3 protein: CAFRTPGGTEAFF

D gene: TRBD2
CDR3 length: 19
clone size: few
J gene: TRBJ2-2
V gene: TRBV11-2
CDR3 DNA: TGTGCCAGCAGTCCTACCGGGACTAGCGGGAGGGGTGGCACCGGGGAGCTGTTTTTT
CDR3 protein: CASSPTGTSGRGGTGELFF

D gene: TRBD2
CDR3 length: 15
clone size: NA
J gene: TRBJ2-5
V gene: TRBV18
CDR3 DNA: TGTGCCAGCTCATCGACTAGCGGGGTGATGGAGACCCAGTACTTC
CDR3 protein: CASSSTSGVMETQYF

D gene: NA
CDR3 length: 14
clone size: NA
J gene: TRBJ2-2
V gene: TRBV9
CDR3 DNA: TGTGCCAGCAGCGCTCCGAGGAGTGCCGGGGAGCTGTTTTTT
CDR3 protein: CASSAPRSAGELFF

D gene: TRBD2
CDR3 length: 16
clone size: few
J gene: TRBJ2-1
V gene: TRBV18
CDR3 DNA: TGTGCCAGCTCACCGGGAGCTAGCGGGAGTCGGGATGAGCAGTTCTTC
CDR3 protein: CASSPGASGSRDEQFF

D gene: TRBD2
CDR3 length: 17
clone size: NA
J gene: TRBJ2-1
V gene: TRBV18
CDR3 DNA: TGTGCCAGCTCACCACCCTCCGGGACTAGCGTTTTGGGTGAGCAGTTCTTC
CDR3 protein: CASSPPSGTSVLGEQFF

D gene: NA
CDR3 length: 17
clone size: NA
J gene: TRBJ2-4
V gene: TRBV4-1
CDR3 DNA: TGCGCCAGCAGCCCCATAATATGGACCGCTAACAAAAACATTCAGTACTTC
CDR3 protein: CASSPIIWTANKNIQYF

D gene: NA
CDR3 length: 13
clone size: many
J gene: TRBJ2-5
V gene: TRBV7-2
CDR3 DNA: TGTGCCAGCAGCCTCCCGGTTACTAAGGGGCAGTACTTC
CDR3 protein: CASSLPVTKGQYF

D gene: NA
CDR3 length: 13
clone size: many
J gene: TRBJ1-6
V gene: TRBV20-1
CDR3 DNA: TGCAGTGCCACCCAGGCCTATAATTCACCCCTCCACTTT
CDR3 protein: CSATQAYNSPLHF

D gene: NA
CDR3 length: 14
clone size: many
J gene: TRBJ1-5
V gene: TRBV2
CDR3 DNA: TGTGCCAGCACCTTTGTTAGGGTCCGTCAGCCCCAGCATTTT
CDR3 protein: CASTFVRVRQPQHF

D gene: TRBD1
CDR3 length: 15
clone size: NA
J gene: TRBJ1-2
V gene: TRBV27
CDR3 DNA: TGTGCCAGCAGTGAGCTACCCGGGACAGCTACGGGCTACACCTTC
CDR3 protein: CASSELPGTATGYTF

D gene: TRBD2
CDR3 length: 15
clone size: many
J gene: TRBJ2-5
V gene: TRBV13
CDR3 DNA: TGTGCCAGCAGCTTAGAGCGGGAGGGCCCGGAGACCCAGTACTTC
CDR3 protein: CASSLEREGPETQYF

D gene: NA
CDR3 length: 13
clone size: few
J gene: TRBJ1-2
V gene: TRBV29-1
CDR3 DNA: TGCAGCGTTGGAGGCCACAATAACTATGGCTACACCTTC
CDR3 protein: CSVGGHNNYGYTF

D gene: NA
CDR3 length: 12
clone size: many
J gene: TRBJ2-3
V gene: TRBV27
CDR3 DNA: TGTGCCAGCAGTCATACCACAGATACGCAGTATTTT
CDR3 protein: CASSHTTDTQYF

D gene: NA
CDR3 length: 15
clone size: many
J gene: TRBJ2-7
V gene: TRBV12-3/TRBV12-4
CDR3 DNA: TGTGCCAGCAGAGAGGGGACTGCCCCATCCTACGAGCAGTACTTC
CDR3 protein: CASREGTAPSYEQYF

D gene: NA
CDR3 length: 14
clone size: many
J gene: TRBJ2-5
V gene: TRBV6-1
CDR3 DNA: TGTGCCAGCAGTGAAGCTTGGGACGGAGAGACCCAGTACTTC
CDR3 protein: CASSEAWDGETQYF

D gene: NA
CDR3 length: 15
clone size: NA
J gene: TRBJ2-7
V gene: TRBV6-5
CDR3 DNA: TGTGCCGGCAGTTATTTGAGTCCTACGTCCTACGAGCAGTACTTC
CDR3 protein: CAGSYLSPTSYEQYF

D gene: TRBD1
CDR3 length: 13
clone size: NA
J gene: TRBJ1-2
V gene: TRBV12-3/TRBV12-4
CDR3 DNA: TGTGTCAGCAGGGGACAGCTGAAGGAGAACTACACCTTC
CDR3 protein: CVSRGQLKENYTF

D gene: NA
CDR3 length: 11
clone size: many
J gene: TRBJ2-5
V gene: TRBV18
CDR3 DNA: TGTGCCAGCTCATACGAAGAGACCCAGTACTTC
CDR3 protein: CASSYEETQYF

D gene: NA
CDR3 length: 12
clone size: many
J gene: TRBJ1-1
V gene: TRBV29-1
CDR3 DNA: TGCAGCGTGGTAGTCCATGGCACTGAAGCTTTCTTT
CDR3 protein: CSVVVHGTEAFF